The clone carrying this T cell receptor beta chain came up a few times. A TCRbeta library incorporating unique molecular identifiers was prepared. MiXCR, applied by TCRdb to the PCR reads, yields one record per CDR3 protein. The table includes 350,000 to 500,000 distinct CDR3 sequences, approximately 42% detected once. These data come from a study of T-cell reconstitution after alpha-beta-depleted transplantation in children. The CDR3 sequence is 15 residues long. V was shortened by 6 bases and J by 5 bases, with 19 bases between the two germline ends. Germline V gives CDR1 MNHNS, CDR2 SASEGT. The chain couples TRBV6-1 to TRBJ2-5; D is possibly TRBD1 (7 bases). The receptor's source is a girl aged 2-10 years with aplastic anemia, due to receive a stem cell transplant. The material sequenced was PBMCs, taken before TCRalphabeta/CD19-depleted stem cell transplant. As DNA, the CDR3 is TGTGCCAGCAGGCCGGGACAGACTGGGAGGGAGACCCAGTACTTC. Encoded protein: CASRPGQTGRETQYF.